This T cell receptor (beta chain) originates from a study of T cell clones after liver transplantation. Broader study findings: Compared with third party-reactive sequences, donor-reactive ones declined more, independent of withdrawal success.

The repertoire was sequenced with immunoSEQ multiplex PCR; TCRdb's copy has only in-frame clones and lacks some. Of under 90,000 clones listed, under 90% are singletons. About this clone: What it recognizes is unknown.

The source material was CD4+ T cells from blood, sampled before liver transplant. This clonotype was obtained from a human donor who received a liver transplant.

Here the CDR3 DNA reads TGTGCCAGCAGACACCCTCCGGGGGGCACTAATGAAAAACTGTTTTTT. This codes for CASRHPPGGTNEKLFF. The J gene is TRBJ1-4, the V gene TRBV7-2; possibly TRBD1 for D (6 bases). The CDR3 extends over 16 amino acids. Germline CDR1 reads SGHTA; CDR2 reads FQGNSA. Trimming removed 6 bases at V and 2 bases at J, with 16 bases between.